One sample yielded the 16 T cell receptor beta chains listed below, sequenced in a study of blood T cell repertoires in COVID-19. Produced via immunoSEQ multiplex PCR; TCRdb's table is partial and in-frame only. This table has 170,000 or so clones, approximately 87% appearing once. Input material: PBMCs or T cells enriched from blood (not recorded which). These receptors were collected from a woman between 45 and 65 years old who had recovered from COVID-19.

This chain connects TRBV29-1 to TRBJ1-1; D uncertain. The CDR3 extends over 13 amino acids. The V and J ends lost 4 bases and 0 bases respectively, with 9 bases between them. Germline assignment: CDR1 SQVTM and CDR2 ANQGSEA. The CDR3 is CSVAQKMNTEAFF. CDR3 sequence (DNA): TGCAGCGTTGCGCAGAAAATGAACACTGAAGCTTTCTTT.

The chain uses TRBV7-9 and TRBJ2-7; 7 nucleotides align to TRBD1. Germline CDR1 is SEHNR and CDR2 is FQNEAQ (reference sequence). This CDR3 has 16 amino acids. The V gene end was trimmed by 1 base and the J gene end by 3 bases; junction bases not matched to a gene: 9. DNA of the CDR3: TGTGCCAGCAGCTTAGAGGGACAGATGGTCGTCTACGAGCAGTACTTC. It yields the protein CASSLEGQMVVYEQYF.

The genes are TRBV4-3 and TRBJ1-1; D gene ambiguous. V was trimmed by 0 bases and J by 7 bases, leaving 18 bases between them. Per the germline V gene, CDR1 is LGHNA and CDR2 is YSLEER. CDR3 length equals 16 residues. The CDR3 nucleotides read TGCGCCAGCAGCCAAGATTTGGACTATACTCAGGTTGAAGCTTTCTTT. Protein: CASSQDLDYTQVEAFF.

This sequence joins TRBV12-5 and TRBJ1-4; 8 nucleotides agree with TRBD1. CDR3 length equals 18 residues. Germline V gives CDR1 LGHNT, CDR2 FRNRAP. V lost 4 bases and J lost 0; bases outside the gene matches: 10. The CDR3 DNA follows: TGTGCTAGTGGTTCCCGGGACAGGCCAGCTGCAACTAATGAAAAACTGTTTTTT. Translated: CASGSRDRPAATNEKLFF. Variable domain in full (rest from reference TRBV12-5 and TRBJ1-4): DARVTQTPRHKVTEMGQEVTMRCQPILGHNTVFWYRQTMMQGLELLAYFRNRAPLDDSGMPKDRFSAEMPDATLATLKIQPSEPRDSAVYFCASGSRDRPAATNEKLFFGSGTQLSVL.

The chain carries TRBV11-3 and TRBJ1-1; perhaps TRBD1 as D (6 bases). The CDR3 extends over 15 amino acids. V lost 4 bases, J lost 1 base, and 13 bases lay in between. Germline V gene sequence: CDR1 SGHNT, CDR2 YENEEA. Here the CDR3 DNA reads TGTGCCAGCAGCTCAGCCCCGGGACAGAACACTGAAGCTTTCTTT. It yields the protein CASSSAPGQNTEAFF.

The chain joins TRBV4-2 to TRBJ2-2; a possible D gene is TRBD1 (7 bases). The CDR3 spans 15 residues. V lost 1 base and J 4 bases, leaving 10 bases between the germline ends. Germline CDR1 LGHNA, CDR2 YNFKEQ. CDR3 region: CASSQAGGSTGELFF. In DNA, the CDR3 is TGTGCCAGCAGCCAAGCAGGGGGGTCCACCGGGGAGCTGTTTTTT.

V gene TRBV18 combines with J gene TRBJ1-2; D gene uncertain. Germline lookup yields CDR1 KGHSH and CDR2 LQKENI. The CDR3 has 13 residues. Trimming removed 0 bases from V and 8 bases from J, with 10 bases in between. The CDR3 protein is CASSPPGSGGYTF. CDR3 in DNA: TGTGCCAGCTCACCACCAGGGAGTGGCGGCTACACCTTC.

This clone was observed a handful of times. The gene calls are TRBV6-2 or TRBV6-3 and TRBJ1-5, with TRBD1 matching 9 bases. This CDR3 has 16 residues. Germline CDR1 and CDR2: MNHEY and SVGEGT. After removal of 5 bases from V and 2 bases from J, the junction contained 7 bases not matched to a gene. The CDR3 region is CASSKQGAGGNQPQHF. CDR3 sequence (DNA): TGTGCCAGCAGTAAACAGGGGGCTGGGGGCAATCAGCCCCAGCATTTT.

V and J are TRBV7-3 and TRBJ1-6; D is perhaps TRBD1 (5 bases). CDR1 and CDR2 from the germline V gene are SGHTA and FQGTGA. CDR3 length: 15 residues. Trimming pared 5 bases from V and 7 bases from J, leaving 15 bases between. This chain's CDR3 is CASSPGTGGNSPLHF. The CDR3 nucleotides read TGTGCCAGCAGCCCCGGGACGGGGGGGAATTCACCCCTCCACTTT.

The chain is built from TRBV3-1 (or the pseudogene TRBV3-2) and TRBJ2-3, with a weak D call TRBD2 (5 bases). The CDR3 totals 15 residues. Germline V gene data show CDR1 as LGHDT and CDR2 as YNNKEL (reference sequence). Trimming cost V 0 bases and J 4 bases, with 11 bases left between them. The CDR3 bases are TGTGCCAGCAGCCAAGATCGTAGCGTAGCAGATACGCAGTATTTT. Residues: CASSQDRSVADTQYF.

The rearrangement links TRBV12-3 or TRBV12-4 to TRBJ1-2; 9 bases align to TRBD1. Unmatched junction bases numbered 6, after V lost 7 bases and J lost 6 bases. The CDR3 runs to 13 residues. CDR3 bases: TGTGCCAGCAATGACAGGGGGGTCGATGGCTACACCTTC. This encodes CASNDRGVDGYTF.

The chain joins TRBV19 to TRBJ2-7; D may be TRBD2 (5 bases). V was cut by 3 bases and J by 0 bases, with 9 bases left in between. The CDR3 totals 14 residues. CDR1 and CDR2 (germline): LNHDA, SQIVND (reference sequence). The CDR3 is CASSMGAFSYEQYF. The CDR3 nucleotides read TGTGCCAGTAGTATGGGAGCTTTCTCCTACGAGCAGTACTTC.

This chain uses TRBV18 with TRBJ1-6; possibly TRBD1 for D (6 bases). The CDR3 length is 15 residues. The germline V gene has CDR1 KGHSH and CDR2 LQKENI. Trimming left V 4 bases short and J 6 bases short, with 13 bases between. The CDR3 bases are TGTGCCAGCTCACGGACAGAGGGACGTAATTCACCCCTCCACTTT. This codes for CASSRTEGRNSPLHF.

Concerning this clone itself: A read error may produce the germline difference seen at one junction end. The chain is built from TRBV6-1 and TRBJ1-1; TRBD1 is a possible D gene (5 bases). This CDR3 spans 13 amino acids. The germline V gene has CDR1 MNHNS and CDR2 SASEGT. The CDR3: CASSEAGRSGTPF. The DNA of the CDR3 is TGTGCCAGCAGTGAAGCTGGAAGATCCGGGACTCCCTTT.

The chain joins TRBV19 to TRBJ2-1, with TRBD2 identical over 13 bases. This CDR3 region has 15 residues. The V and J ends lost 7 bases and 5 bases, in that order; junction bases with no gene match: 5. Germline CDR1 LNHDA, CDR2 SQIVND (reference sequence). The CDR3 nucleotides read TGTGCCAGTACTACTAGCGGGGGGGGCGACAATGAGCAGTTCTTC. The encoded protein is CASTTSGGGDNEQFF.

The chain employs TRBV5-6 and TRBJ2-1; no clear D gene. The V end was cut by 0 bases, the J end by 3 bases, with 7 bases between. The germline CDR1 and CDR2 sequences are SGHDT and YYEEEE. The CDR3 loop spans 14 amino acids. In nucleotides, the CDR3 is TGTGCCAGCAGCTTGGTGGCAGGCTACAATGAGCAGTTCTTC. It translates to CASSLVAGYNEQFF.